These 31 T cell receptor beta chains share one sample of origin, sequenced in a study of CD8 T cells in ankylosing spondylitis. These receptors' targets are unknown. General study results and limits: There was a TCR beta motif, made of roughly eight highly homologous variants, that appeared characteristic of ankylosing spondylitis blood.

TCRdb analysed the 5' RACE reads with MiXCR anew, one entry per CDR3 protein. The table lists about 90,000 distinct CDR3 sequences, about 8.1% of them singletons, with approximately 30% in the top ten. Specimen: blood, either unsorted or a sorted T cell fraction (not recorded which). Receptor source: a male donor with ankylosing spondylitis.

This clonotype was detected only a few times. The DNA is omitted, as the CDR3 cannot be located on it reliably, and the CDR3 follows TCRdb's listing. V usage is TRBV7-8 and J usage is TRBJ2-7; the table's D call TRBD1 went unverified against the DNA. Per the germline V gene, CDR1 is SGHVS and CDR2 is FQNEAQ. Inclusive of both ends, the CDR3 amounts to 15 amino acids. The CDR3 here is CASSFGPGDLHEQYV.

This chain links TRBV2 with TRBJ2-1; TRBD2 matches at 12 bases. The V gene's germline CDR1 is SNHLY and CDR2 FYNNEI. CDR3 length: 15 amino acids. J was trimmed by 6 bases and V by 6 bases; bases with no gene match: 6. CDR3 region: CASRAGTSGFNEQFF. The CDR3 DNA sequence: TGTGCCAGCAGGGCCGGGACTAGCGGGTTCAATGAGCAGTTCTTC.

This clonotype was found a few times. The V call is TRBV2, the J call TRBJ2-1; TRBD2 is a possible D gene (5 bases). The V gene's germline CDR1 is SNHLY and CDR2 FYNNEI. V was clipped by 0 bases and J by 7 bases, with 19 bases between them. This CDR3 region has 17 residues. The CDR3 nucleotides read TGTGCCAGCAGTGAAGCGCACTCGGGGTCTGACCTGAATGAGCAGTTCTTC. It specifies CASSEAHSGSDLNEQFF.

This clonotype occurred many times. This chain links TRBV7-9 with TRBJ2-5; D call uncertain. Trimming left V 2 bases short and J 5 bases short, with 6 bases between. CDR1 and CDR2 (germline): SEHNR, FQNEAQ (reference sequence). The CDR3 spans 12 residues. In nucleotides, the CDR3 is TGTGCCAGCAGCTTAAAAGGGGAGACCCAGTACTTC. Translating gives CASSLKGETQYF.

This clonotype has at least ten counts. The J gene is TRBJ2-1, the V gene TRBV27, with 13 bases aligning to TRBD2. CDR3 length: 17 amino acids. After removal of 4 bases from V and 3 bases from J, the junction contained 6 bases not matched to a gene. The germline CDR1 and CDR2 sequences are MNHEY and SMNVEV (reference sequence). CDR3 DNA: TGTGCCAGCAGTTGGGGACTAGCGGGAATTCTCTACAATGAGCAGTTCTTC. Translating gives CASSWGLAGILYNEQFF.

This clonotype was seen more than once but under ten times. The chain couples TRBV27 to TRBJ1-3; D is undetermined. V lost 3 bases to trimming and J lost 2 bases, with 5 bases between them. Per the germline V gene, CDR1 is MNHEY and CDR2 is SMNVEV (reference sequence). This CDR3 contains 13 residues. CDR3: CASSFATGNTIYF. In DNA form, the CDR3 reads TGTGCCAGCAGTTTTGCCACTGGAAACACCATATATTTT.

This clonotype was counted ten times or more. V gene TRBV12-5 combines with J gene TRBJ1-5, with D uncertain. Trimming left V 1 base short and J 0 bases short, with 16 bases between. Germline CDR1 is LGHNT and CDR2 is FRNRAP. There are 18 residues in the CDR3. In nucleotides, the CDR3 is TGTGCTAGTGGTTTGGGAATCACCACGGACGGTAGCAATCAGCCCCAGCATTTT. This gives the protein CASGLGITTDGSNQPQHF.

This chain uses TRBV10-2 with TRBJ2-7, with D possibly being TRBD1 or TRBD2 (5 bases each). Germline V gene lookup returns CDR1 WSHSY and CDR2 SAAADI. This CDR3 contains 13 residues. Deletions cut 0 bases from V and 2 bases from J, with 5 bases between. This chain's CDR3 is CASSESGAYEQYV. The CDR3 DNA sequence: TGCGCCAGCAGTGAGTCGGGGGCCTACGAGCAGTACGTC.

This clonotype was detected many times. This chain uses TRBV7-9 with TRBJ1-2; no reliable D call. Trimming removed 5 bases at V and 7 bases at J, with 17 bases between. The CDR3 spans 14 residues. The germline gives CDR1 SEHNR, CDR2 FQNEAQ (reference sequence). As DNA, the CDR3 is TGTGCCAGCAGCCCTACCGCCCTCACGGGTGGCTACACCTTC. Protein: CASSPTALTGGYTF.

The sample holds a few counts of this clonotype. V and J are TRBV3-1 and TRBJ1-1, with D unclear. The CDR3 spans 12 residues. The germline V gene has CDR1 LGHDT and CDR2 YNNKEL (reference sequence). V lost 1 base to trimming and J lost 4 bases, with 4 bases between them. In DNA, the CDR3 is TGTGCCAGCAGCCAAGGGGGCACTGAAGCTTTCTTT. Protein: CASSQGGTEAFF.

In its sample, this clonotype was seen many times. This chain links TRBV5-5 with TRBJ1-1; D not certain. Germline V CDR1 and CDR2: SGHKS, YYEKEE (reference sequence). The CDR3 spans 13 residues. Trimming stripped 4 bases from V and 8 bases from J, with 15 bases between. The CDR3 DNA follows: TGTGCCAGCAGCCGCCCGGAAGTAGTGGAAGCTTTCTTT. It is translated as CASSRPEVVEAFF.

The chain recombines TRBV19 with TRBJ2-1; tentatively, D is TRBD2 (5 bases). The CDR3 contains 17 residues. Between the trimmed V and J ends, which lost 9 bases and 2 bases, there was a span of 23 bases. Germline V gene sequence: CDR1 LNHDA, CDR2 SQIVND (reference sequence). The CDR3: CASSLEWASPTYNEQFF. Here the CDR3 DNA reads TGTGCCAGCAGTTTAGAATGGGCTAGCCCCACCTACAATGAGCAGTTCTTC.

V and J are TRBV20-1 and TRBJ1-2, with D maybe TRBD1 (5 bases). Germline CDR1 DFQATT, CDR2 SNEGSKA (reference sequence). The CDR3 is made up of 11 amino acids. V was clipped by 3 bases and J by 7 bases, with 9 bases between them. CDR3 nucleotide sequence: TGCAGTGCTAGCGGCACAGGTGGCTACACCTTC. This translates into CSASGTGGYTF.

This clonotype was picked up a small number of times. The V call is TRBV27, the J call TRBJ2-3; 9 bases map to TRBD2. CDR3 length: 17 amino acids. Trimming removed 5 bases from V and 4 bases from J; junction bases left unmatched: 13. Germline V gene sequence: CDR1 MNHEY, CDR2 SMNVEV (reference sequence). This chain's CDR3 is CASSPTGGRALADTQYF. The CDR3 DNA follows: TGTGCCAGCAGTCCAACGGGCGGGAGGGCCTTGGCAGATACGCAGTATTTT.

V and J are TRBV10-3 and TRBJ1-1, with a tentative D call TRBD1 (5 bases). Germline lookup yields CDR1 ENHRY and CDR2 SYGVKD. The length of the CDR3 is 13 residues. The germline V and J ends were trimmed by 3 bases and 1 base, with 6 bases remaining between them. The CDR3 nucleotides read TGTGCCATCAGTGAAGACAGGAACACTGAAGCTTTCTTT. Protein: CAISEDRNTEAFF.

This clonotype was found a few times. This chain connects TRBV7-8 to TRBJ2-1; 7 nucleotides align to TRBD2. J lost 10 bases, V lost 5 bases, and 14 bases had no gene match. The CDR3 is 15 residues long. Germline V gene data show CDR1 as SGHVS and CDR2 as FQNEAQ. The CDR3 nucleotides read TGTGCCAGCAGCCCCGGGGTAGCGGGCCCTCGGGAGCAGTTCTTC. It translates to CASSPGVAGPREQFF.

V usage is TRBV5-5 and J usage is TRBJ2-3, with TRBD2 matching over 8 bases. Germline V lookup: CDR1 SGHKS, CDR2 YYEKEE (reference sequence). Germline trimming cut 4 bases from V and 4 bases from J; bases unmatched to any gene: 11. The CDR3 covers 16 residues. CDR3 coding DNA: TGTGCCAGCAGCCGGAAGACGAGCGGGAGCGCAGATACGCAGTATTTT. This encodes CASSRKTSGSADTQYF. Full variable domain (remainder filled in from reference TRBV5-5 and TRBJ2-3): DAGVTQSPTHLIKTRGQQVTLRCSPISGHKSVSWYQQVLGQGPQFIFQYYEKEERGRGNFPDRFSARQFPNYSSELNVNALLLGDSALYLCASSRKTSGSADTQYFGPGTRLTVL.

For the CDR3, the DNA is TGCAGTGCTAGAGATGGCACTAGCGGGAGGGCCTTAGAGACCCAGTACTTC. The encoded protein is CSARDGTSGRALETQYF. The V and J genes are TRBV20-1 and TRBJ2-5; TRBD2 aligns across 13 bases. The junction had 8 bases not matched to a gene; V was cut back by 0 bases and J by 4 bases. The germline V gene encodes CDR1 DFQATT and CDR2 SNEGSKA (reference sequence). This CDR3 spans 17 amino acids.

V is TRBV28 and J is TRBJ2-1; D is unclear. The germline V and J ends were trimmed by 2 bases and 4 bases, with 15 bases remaining between them. In germline, CDR1 is MDHEN, CDR2 SYDVKM. The CDR3 runs to 16 residues. CDR3 sequence reads: CASSLKRRLGYNEQFF. CDR3 nucleotide sequence: TGTGCCAGCAGTTTAAAAAGGCGGCTAGGATACAATGAGCAGTTCTTC.

This clonotype was recorded at least ten times. V is TRBV10-3 and J is TRBJ2-7; 7 positions match TRBD1. The V gene's germline CDR1 is ENHRY and CDR2 SYGVKD. V shed 6 bases and J 7 bases; nucleotides not matched to a gene: 9. The CDR3 is 13 residues long. For the CDR3, the DNA is TGTGCCATCAGCTCGGGACAGTCTGGGGAGCAGTACGTC. This codes for CAISSGQSGEQYV.

The genes are TRBV5-1 and TRBJ1-1; no definite D call. V lost 4 bases and J 1 base, leaving 20 bases between the germline ends. Germline V gives CDR1 SGHRS, CDR2 YFSETQ. The CDR3 consists of 17 residues. The chain's CDR3 is CASSHGGPLSRNTEAFF. Here the CDR3 DNA reads TGCGCCAGCAGCCACGGTGGTCCTCTGAGCAGGAACACTGAAGCTTTCTTT.

The CDR3 loop reads CASSLAGFTDTQYF. CDR3 bases: TGTGCCAGCAGTTTGGCGGGATTCACAGATACGCAGTATTTT. The chain employs TRBV27 and TRBJ2-3, with a tentative D call TRBD2 (6 bases). This CDR3 is built from 14 residues. The ends were cut back, 3 bases at V and 2 bases at J, with 9 bases in the middle. The germline V gene encodes CDR1 MNHEY and CDR2 SMNVEV (reference sequence).

The table lists this clonotype with many counts. This chain connects TRBV4-1 to TRBJ1-3; D is possibly TRBD1 (6 bases). Per the germline V gene, CDR1 is MGHRA and CDR2 is YSYEKL. Trimming removed 1 base from V and 0 bases from J, with 7 bases in between. The CDR3 covers 15 residues. CDR3 sequence: CASSQGQASGNTIYF. The CDR3 region has the DNA TGCGCCAGCAGCCAAGGACAGGCCTCTGGAAACACCATATATTTT.

This clonotype has a count of ten or more. The J gene is TRBJ2-7, the V gene TRBV27; D may correspond to TRBD1 or TRBD2 (5 bases each). Trimming took 2 bases from V and 3 from J, leaving 8 bases between them. Germline V lookup: CDR1 MNHEY, CDR2 SMNVEV (reference sequence). This CDR3 is built from 13 residues. DNA for the CDR3: TGTGCCAGCAGTTTAAGAGGGGACTACGAGCAGTACTTC. It yields the protein CASSLRGDYEQYF.

The sample holds a few counts of this clonotype. V is TRBV30 and J is TRBJ2-7; D might be TRBD1 (5 bases). The germline V gene encodes CDR1 GTSNPN and CDR2 SVGIG (reference sequence). Trimming shortened V by 0 bases and J by 3 bases, and 9 bases separated the two germline ends. The CDR3 contains 13 residues. This CDR3 reads CAWSVVTDYEQYF. The CDR3, as DNA: TGTGCCTGGAGTGTAGTGACAGACTACGAGCAGTACTTC.

The chain carries TRBV7-9 and TRBJ1-5, with 7 bases identical to TRBD1. This CDR3 contains 14 residues. V lost 4 bases and J lost 7; bases outside the gene matches: 7. Germline assignment: CDR1 SEHNR and CDR2 FQNEAQ (reference sequence). CDR3 sequence reads: CASSSGQVRQPQHF. Here the CDR3 DNA reads TGTGCCAGCAGCTCTGGACAGGTACGGCAGCCCCAGCATTTT.

Ten or more counts support this clonotype. V and J are TRBV4-2 and TRBJ2-2; the match to TRBD2 covers 9 bases. The trim removed 3 bases at V and 6 bases at J, leaving 8 bases unmatched. The CDR3 is 16 residues long. The germline CDR1 and CDR2 sequences are LGHNA and YNFKEQ. CDR3 protein: CASSQIPGLASGELFF. CDR3 DNA sequence: TGTGCCAGCAGCCAGATCCCGGGACTAGCCTCCGGGGAGCTGTTTTTT.

This clonotype was seen more than once but under ten times. The V gene is TRBV6-2 or TRBV6-3, the J gene TRBJ2-7; tentative D call: TRBD2 (6 bases). The CDR3 contains 12 residues. The ends were cut back, 2 bases at V and 5 bases at J, with 7 bases in the middle. The germline CDR1 and CDR2 sequences are MNHEY and SVGEGT. CDR3 sequence (DNA): TGTGCCAGCAGTTACGGGGGGAACGAGCAGTACTTC. This encodes CASSYGGNEQYF.

This clonotype showed up many times. The genes are TRBV12-3 or TRBV12-4 and TRBJ1-2; tentatively, D is TRBD1 (5 bases). V was clipped by 1 base and J by 4 bases, with 13 bases between them. The CDR3 loop spans 15 amino acids. As DNA, the CDR3 is TGTGCCAGCAGTTTAGGTCCTAGGGGCTCCTATGGCTACACCTTC. Residues: CASSLGPRGSYGYTF.

V gene TRBV20-1 combines with J gene TRBJ2-7; 7 nucleotides match TRBD1. This CDR3 has 14 residues. CDR1 is DFQATT and CDR2 is SNEGSKA in the germline V gene (reference sequence). V was pared by 6 bases and J by 2 bases, with 10 bases of the junction left unmatched. CDR3 residues: CSARTGTDAYEQYF. The CDR3 DNA is TGCAGTGCCAGAACCGGGACAGACGCCTACGAGCAGTACTTC.

The chain employs TRBV30 and TRBJ2-3; 12 bases fit TRBD1. The germline V gene encodes CDR1 GTSNPN and CDR2 SVGIG (reference sequence). V trimming: 2 bases; J trimming: 5 bases; junction bases outside the gene matches: 5. This CDR3 is 15 amino acids long. CDR3: CAWSRDRGQGDTQYF. The CDR3 nucleotides are TGTGCCTGGAGTAGGGACAGGGGGCAAGGAGATACGCAGTATTTT.